The 3 T cell receptor beta chains presented below share a single source sample, sequenced in a study of OX40 agonist ivuxolimab in advanced cancers. The method was immunoSEQ multiplex PCR; TCRdb's version includes in-frame clones alone and lacks a portion of them. The sample records over 65,000 clones, roughly four fifths being singletons. Sequenced here: CD4+ or CD8+ T cells sorted from blood, sampled in a trial of the OX40 agonist ivuxolimab. Receptors were obtained from an adult with an advanced solid tumor such as melanoma, head and neck, liver or kidney cancer.

The chain combines TRBV4-3 with TRBJ2-7, with 7 bases fitting TRBD1. CDR3 size: 15 residues. Germline-derived CDR1 and CDR2 are LGHNA and YSLEER. V lost 4 bases to trimming and J lost 5 bases; unmatched junction nucleotides: 11. CDR3 amino acids: CASSPKRQGEDEQYF. CDR3 coding DNA: TGCGCCAGCAGCCCGAAGAGGCAGGGGGAAGACGAGCAGTACTTC.

This clone was seen just once. This chain links TRBV7-2 with TRBJ2-5, with D possibly being TRBD1 or TRBD2 (5 bases each). The CDR3 sequence is 12 residues long. Germline CDR1 is SGHTA and CDR2 is FQGNSA. V was cut by 3 bases and J by 5 bases, with 7 bases left in between. CDR3 DNA: TGTGCCAGCAGCTTGTGGGGGGAGACCCAGTACTTC. This gives the protein CASSLWGETQYF.

This clone was recorded a few times. J is TRBJ2-7 and V is TRBV10-3; 7 positions match TRBD1. The CDR3 is 13 residues long. The V gene end was trimmed by 6 bases and the J gene end by 4 bases; junction bases not matched to a gene: 6. From germline, CDR1 is ENHRY and CDR2 SYGVKD. The CDR3 sequence: CAIRPGRGYEQYF. CDR3 DNA sequence: TGTGCCATCAGGCCCGGCAGGGGGTACGAGCAGTACTTC.